This T cell receptor (beta chain) was captured by sequencing in a study of CD8 T cells in ankylosing spondylitis. 5'-RACE, quantitative and with molecular barcodes, yielded the TCR beta libraries. In TCRdb, the 5' RACE reads were re-called with MiXCR into one record per CDR3 protein. The sample has hundreds of thousands of distinct CDR3 sequences; roughly 25% are singletons. The germline V and J ends were trimmed by 1 base and 1 base, with 10 bases remaining between them. This CDR3 has 16 amino acids. CDR1 and CDR2 (germline): MGHRA, YSYEKL. The sample taken for sequencing was blood, either unsorted or a sorted T cell fraction (not recorded which). The gene calls are TRBV4-1 and TRBJ2-2; D may be TRBD2 (5 bases). The sequence was collected from a male donor with ankylosing spondylitis or in good health (not recorded which). The CDR3 nucleotides are TGCGCCAGCAGCCAAGTTATAGCGATGAACACCGGGGAGCTGTTTTTT. Translation: CASSQVIAMNTGELFF.